This TCR beta chain was retrieved from a study of blood T cell repertoires in COVID-19. Patients from Seattle were sampled longitudinally, starting during active infection. Trimming cost V 10 bases and J 8 bases; bases outside gene matches: 11. Looked up from germline, CDR1 is MDHEN and CDR2 is SYDVKM. This CDR3 comprises 13 residues. Profiled with immunoSEQ multiplex PCR; TCRdb holds only in-frame clones, not every one. The sample has fewer than 200,000 clones; 75% to 90% are singletons. This TCR was recovered from a woman in her seventies with COVID-19, enrolled during active disease. The chain recombines TRBV28 with TRBJ2-1; the match to TRBD2 covers 7 bases. The sample comprised peripheral blood. The DNA for the CDR3 is TGTGCCACCCGGTTGGGGAGGGTCTATGAGCAGTTCTTC. This codes for CATRLGRVYEQFF.